The present T cell receptor beta chain was sequenced within a study of OX40 agonist ivuxolimab in advanced cancers. The data were produced by immunoSEQ multiplex PCR, yet TCRdb's version contains in-frame clones alone and is incomplete. The sample shows tens of thousands of clones, approximately 80% of them seen only once. This TCR derives from an adult with an advanced solid tumor such as melanoma, head and neck, liver or kidney cancer. The source material was CD4+ or CD8+ T cells sorted from blood, sampled in a trial of the OX40 agonist ivuxolimab.

CDR3 amino acids: CAWRNNYGYTF. The CDR3 coding sequence is TGTGCCTGGAGGAATAACTATGGCTACACCTTC. The chain carries TRBV30 and TRBJ1-2; D uncertain. With 3 bases removed from V and 1 base from J, the gap between germline ends came to 3 bases. The CDR3 runs 11 residues. Germline-derived CDR1 and CDR2 are GTSNPN and SVGIG (reference sequence). Using reference TRBV30 and TRBJ1-2 for the parts outside the CDR3, the full variable domain is SQTIHQWPATLVQPVGSPLSLECTVEGTSNPNLYWYRQAAGRGLQLLFYSVGIGQISSEVPQNLSASRPQDRQFILSSKKLLLSDSGFYLCAWRNNYGYTFGSGTRLTVV.